Sequencing of this T cell receptor beta chain was carried out in a study of cytomegalovirus exposure and HLA in healthy donors. Findings and limits, study-wide: TCR beta sequences numbering more than 15,000 were associated with HLA alleles at 0.05 false discovery rate in a later analysis.

Note on this clone: What it binds is unknown.

Primers included in the PCR were 60 Vbeta and 13 Jbeta primers. The method was immunoSEQ multiplex PCR; TCRdb's version includes in-frame clones alone and lacks a portion of them. This table holds some 180,000 clones, roughly 82% found once. The CDR3 extends over 15 amino acids. Trimming left V 7 bases short and J 0 bases short, with 15 bases between. CDR1 and CDR2 (germline): MDHEN, SYDVKM. Sequencing used PBMCs. V gene TRBV28 combines with J gene TRBJ2-5; a weak D match, TRBD1 (6 bases). The receptor comes from a man between 35 and 55 years old in good health and CMV-seronegative. The CDR3 protein is CASTRGTTYQETQYF. The DNA for the CDR3 is TGTGCCAGCACTAGAGGGACAACGTACCAAGAGACCCAGTACTTC.